A selection of T cell receptor beta chains follows, all from one sample in a study of cytomegalovirus exposure and HLA in healthy donors. Only in-frame clones appear in the TCRdb table, and some are missing; sequencing was by immunoSEQ multiplex PCR. This table has 140,000 to 150,000 clones, about three quarters appearing once. Sequencing used PBMCs. All receptors derive from a middle-aged man in good health and CMV-seropositive. Each CDR3 is given without its conserved first and last residue. Each record gives: CDR3 protein, J gene, V gene.

CDR3aa: ASSPLQGAAEAF
j_gene: TRBJ1-1
v_gene: TRBV18

CDR3aa: ASQDSADEEETQY
j_gene: TRBJ2-5
v_gene: TRBV11-2

CDR3aa: ASTLGTGKETQY
j_gene: TRBJ2-5
v_gene: TRBV19

CDR3aa: ASSRGTSGAYEQY
j_gene: TRBJ2-7
v_gene: TRBV4-3

CDR3aa: ASSTIDRFRGYT
j_gene: TRBJ1-2
v_gene: TRBV19

CDR3aa: ASSTGYEQY
j_gene: TRBJ2-7
v_gene: TRBV10-2

CDR3aa: ASSKDSYTQY
j_gene: TRBJ2-3
v_gene: TRBV6-4

CDR3aa: ASSHRQGTAMNTEAF
j_gene: TRBJ1-1
v_gene: TRBV5-1

CDR3aa: ASSETGVTDTQY
j_gene: TRBJ2-3
v_gene: TRBV5-1

CDR3aa: ASSPRGTEAF
j_gene: TRBJ1-1
v_gene: TRBV9

CDR3aa: AWGGMGPYEQY
j_gene: TRBJ2-7
v_gene: TRBV30

CDR3aa: ASSFEELRHTQY
j_gene: TRBJ2-3
v_gene: TRBV5-1

CDR3aa: AWSLAVGELF
j_gene: TRBJ2-2
v_gene: TRBV30

CDR3aa: AGGQVSTDTQY
j_gene: TRBJ2-3
v_gene: TRBV6-1

CDR3aa: ASSFRGETQY
j_gene: TRBJ2-5
v_gene: TRBV27

CDR3aa: ASSLEGRAF
j_gene: TRBJ1-1
v_gene: TRBV7-9

CDR3aa: ASSFTGELGGYT
j_gene: TRBJ1-2
v_gene: TRBV5-1

CDR3aa: ASSGGTAPGEQF
j_gene: TRBJ2-1
v_gene: TRBV6-6

CDR3aa: ASSPEGQGAEKLF
j_gene: TRBJ1-4
v_gene: TRBV28

CDR3aa: ASSRDRKNTEAF
j_gene: TRBJ1-1
v_gene: TRBV18

CDR3aa: ASSVTSGRGEGELF
j_gene: TRBJ2-2
v_gene: TRBV28

CDR3aa: ASSFSGRNTGELF
j_gene: TRBJ2-2
v_gene: TRBV7-9

CDR3aa: AWSGGLATSEQF
j_gene: TRBJ2-1
v_gene: TRBV30

CDR3aa: ASSRIPLHGQGVGETQY
j_gene: TRBJ2-5
v_gene: TRBV5-8

CDR3aa: ASSSSDRDTGELF
j_gene: TRBJ2-2
v_gene: TRBV7-3

CDR3aa: ASSWDSWNYEQY
j_gene: TRBJ2-7
v_gene: TRBV5-4

CDR3aa: ASTGGGNQPQH
j_gene: TRBJ1-5
v_gene: TRBV6-6

CDR3aa: ASSFGRVGTGELF
j_gene: TRBJ2-2
v_gene: TRBV27

CDR3aa: ASSDYSGDSYNEQF
j_gene: TRBJ2-1
v_gene: TRBV2

CDR3aa: ASGLTLVWHSSRPYGYT
j_gene: TRBJ1-2
v_gene: TRBV12-5

CDR3aa: AWSPRTGGSNQPQH
j_gene: TRBJ1-5
v_gene: TRBV30

CDR3aa: ASSESAGAGAF
j_gene: TRBJ1-1
v_gene: TRBV10-2

CDR3aa: ASSKSGFVPQGEETQY
j_gene: TRBJ2-5
v_gene: TRBV21-1

CDR3aa: ASSSPGFSYEQY
j_gene: TRBJ2-7
v_gene: TRBV11-2

CDR3aa: ASSTHRAGLTGELF
j_gene: TRBJ2-2
v_gene: TRBV19

CDR3aa: AITGTGFSNYGYT
j_gene: TRBJ1-2
v_gene: TRBV10-3

CDR3aa: ASSRDGSYEQY
j_gene: .
v_gene: TRBV5-1

CDR3aa: ASSSYLAQGQETQY
j_gene: TRBJ2-5
v_gene: TRBV27

CDR3aa: ASSNKREGRTDTQY
j_gene: TRBJ2-3
v_gene: TRBV11-2

CDR3aa: ASSEAPSYEQY
j_gene: TRBJ2-7
v_gene: TRBV6-1

CDR3aa: ASRESTYEQY
j_gene: TRBJ2-7
v_gene: TRBV6-5

CDR3aa: ASSGLAESYEQY
j_gene: TRBJ2-7
v_gene: TRBV2

CDR3aa: ATRRGGGTEAF
j_gene: TRBJ1-1
v_gene: TRBV27

CDR3aa: ASSRTYSGANVLT
j_gene: TRBJ2-6
v_gene: TRBV6-5

CDR3aa: ASSSTPTGNTKNIQY
j_gene: TRBJ2-4
v_gene: TRBV5-1

CDR3aa: ASSRGSTPMAF
j_gene: TRBJ1-1
v_gene: TRBV6-5

CDR3aa: ASSLERASYEQY
j_gene: TRBJ2-7
v_gene: TRBV5-1